The 9 T cell receptor beta chains in this list originate from one sample, sequenced in a study of identical twins. TCRdb independently ran MiXCR on the 5' RACE reads; one entry per CDR3 protein. This sample has about 890,000 distinct CDR3 sequences, with approximately 13% found just once. These data also formed part of another study, on yellow fever vaccine responses in identical twins.

The sample taken for sequencing was PBMCs. These receptors were taken from a woman under 30 in good health.

The gene calls are TRBV6-1 and TRBJ1-2, with D possibly being TRBD1 (5 bases). Trimming cost V 5 bases and J 7 bases, with 17 bases left between them. Germline V CDR1 and CDR2: MNHNS, SASEGT. The CDR3 length is 14 residues. The CDR3 loop is CASSPFLGETGYTF. The CDR3 coding sequence is TGTGCCAGCAGTCCATTCCTAGGGGAGACTGGCTACACCTTC.

This clonotype showed up just a few times. The J gene is TRBJ2-7, the V gene TRBV20-1; possibly TRBD2 for D (7 bases). V was clipped by 0 bases and J by 2 bases, with 23 bases between them. This CDR3 has 18 amino acids. CDR1 is DFQATT, CDR2 SNEGSKA, per germline (reference sequence). The CDR3 coding sequence is TGCAGTGCTAGAGAGGGGGGGGCTCTAGCGATCTTCCCCTACGAGCAGTACTTC. It encodes CSAREGGALAIFPYEQYF.

The chain uses TRBV14 and TRBJ2-1; 9 positions agree with TRBD2. J lost 8 bases, V lost 4 bases, and 9 bases had no gene match. Germline V gene sequence: CDR1 SGHDN, CDR2 FVKESK. CDR3 length: 15 residues. The CDR3 loop reads CASSPKGLATDEQFF. In nucleotides, the CDR3 is TGTGCCAGCAGCCCGAAGGGACTAGCTACCGATGAGCAGTTCTTC.

This clonotype has more than one count but fewer than ten. The chain has TRBV20-1 and TRBJ2-7, with no clear D. The CDR3 is 13 residues long. CDR1 is DFQATT, CDR2 SNEGSKA, per germline (reference sequence). V shed 6 bases and J shed 2 bases, with 14 bases lying between them. The CDR3 DNA follows: TGCAGTGCCAACCCGACCGATACCTACGAGCAGTACTTC. It translates to CSANPTDTYEQYF.

The chain couples TRBV12-3 or TRBV12-4 to TRBJ2-1, with 9 bases identical to TRBD2. The CDR3 contains 13 residues. J gave up 4 bases and V 6 bases, and 1 base lay outside the gene matches. The CDR3, as DNA: TGTGCCAGCAGGCGGGAGGGATACAATGAGCAGTTCTTC. This encodes CASRREGYNEQFF.

DNA of the CDR3: TGTGCCAGCAAAGCCGGGACAGGGGAATTCTACGAGCAGTACTTC. It is translated as CASKAGTGEFYEQYF. This chain connects TRBV6-1 to TRBJ2-7; 10 nucleotides agree with TRBD1. Germline V CDR1 and CDR2: MNHNS, SASEGT. The CDR3 is 15 residues long. Germline trimming cut 7 bases from V and 3 bases from J; bases unmatched to any gene: 9.

The table lists this clonotype with many counts. The chain has TRBV24-1 and TRBJ2-1; 9 bases line up with TRBD1. The CDR3 is 15 amino acids. Trimming at V came to 4 bases and at J to 6 bases, leaving 6 bases not matched to a gene. Germline V CDR1 and CDR2: KGHDR, SFDVKD. CDR3 DNA: TGTGCCACCAGTGACCGGACAGGGGAAGTCAATGAGCAGTTCTTC. Its protein is CATSDRTGEVNEQFF.

The genes are TRBV5-6 and TRBJ2-1; D is perhaps TRBD1 or TRBD2 (5 bases each). CDR1 is SGHDT and CDR2 is YYEEEE in the germline V gene. The V and J ends lost 2 bases and 12 bases respectively, with 18 bases between them. This CDR3 has 14 residues. DNA for the CDR3: TGTGCCAGCAGCTTTGGGTCGGAGGCGAGGGGGCAGTTCTTC. It specifies CASSFGSEARGQFF.

The CDR3 sequence is CASSSGQGEVHTQYF. CDR3 DNA sequence: TGTGCCAGCAGCTCCGGACAGGGGGAGGTACATACGCAGTATTTT. The genes are TRBV11-3 and TRBJ2-3; 10 positions agree with TRBD1. The CDR3 totals 15 residues. Germline CDR1 SGHNT, CDR2 YENEEA. The V gene end was trimmed by 4 bases and the J gene end by 7 bases; junction bases not matched to a gene: 8. The full variable domain, with the rest looked up from reference TRBV11-3 and TRBJ2-3, is EAGVVQSPRYKIIEKKQPVAFWCNPISGHNTLYWYLQNLGQGPELLIRYENEEAVDDSQLPKDRFSAERLKGVDSTLKIQPAELGDSAVYLCASSSGQGEVHTQYFGPGTRLTVL.